This T cell receptor beta chain derives from a study of T cell responses to AZD1222 COVID-19 vaccine. Findings and limits, study-wide: In the spike-specific TCR repertoire, nearly half reportedly target unmutated variant regions. At 160-218 and 743-854, vaccine-associated CD4 TCRs were dominant, and they spanned spike. Possibly, clonal diversity was underestimated; donors were largely white British and included more females.

Profiled with immunoSEQ multiplex PCR; TCRdb holds only in-frame clones, not every one. Of 140,000 or so clones in the sample, around 90% were seen once. Germline V CDR1 and CDR2: LGHDT, YNNKEL (reference sequence). V dropped 2 bases and J dropped 3 bases, with 10 bases sitting between them. The CDR3 sequence is 14 residues long. Concerning this clone itself: Its specificity is unknown.

The material was peripheral blood, obtained 28 days after the second AZD1222 dose. The gene calls are TRBV3-1 (or the pseudogene TRBV3-2) and TRBJ1-1; D uncertain. The origin of this receptor is an adult who received the AZD1222 COVID-19 vaccine. In nucleotides, the CDR3 is TGTGCCAGCAGCCAAACGGGGAGGGACACTGAAGCTTTCTTT. Translating gives CASSQTGRDTEAFF.